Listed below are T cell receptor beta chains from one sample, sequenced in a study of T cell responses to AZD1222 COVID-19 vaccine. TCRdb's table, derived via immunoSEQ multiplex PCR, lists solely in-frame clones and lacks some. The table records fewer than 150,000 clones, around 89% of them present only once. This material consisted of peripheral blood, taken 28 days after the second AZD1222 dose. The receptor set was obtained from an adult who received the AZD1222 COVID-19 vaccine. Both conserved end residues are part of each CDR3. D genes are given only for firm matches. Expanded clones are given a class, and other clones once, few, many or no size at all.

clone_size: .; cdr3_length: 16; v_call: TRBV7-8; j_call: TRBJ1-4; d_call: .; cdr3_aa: CASSSLLGRGNEKLFF; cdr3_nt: TGTGCCAGCAGCTCACTACTCGGTAGGGGGAATGAAAAACTGTTTTTT
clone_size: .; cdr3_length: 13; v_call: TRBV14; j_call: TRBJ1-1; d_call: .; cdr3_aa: CASSQDWPDQAFF; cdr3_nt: TGTGCCAGCAGCCAAGATTGGCCAGATCAAGCTTTCTTT
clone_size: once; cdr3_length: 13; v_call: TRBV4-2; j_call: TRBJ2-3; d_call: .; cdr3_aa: CASSPLDVDTQYF; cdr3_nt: TGTGCCAGCAGCCCCCTAGACGTCGATACGCAGTATTTT
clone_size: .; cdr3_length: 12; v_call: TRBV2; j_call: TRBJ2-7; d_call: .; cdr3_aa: CASSTLSAEQYF; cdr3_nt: TGTGCCAGCAGCACTCTTTCGGCCGAGCAGTACTTC
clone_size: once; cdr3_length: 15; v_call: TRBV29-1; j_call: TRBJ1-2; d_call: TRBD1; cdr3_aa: CSASAGTGPNYGYTF; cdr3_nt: TGCAGCGCCTCCGCCGGGACAGGACCTAACTATGGCTACACCTTC
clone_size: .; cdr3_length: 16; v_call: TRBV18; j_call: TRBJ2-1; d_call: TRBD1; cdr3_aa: CASSPSGTGGYNEQFF; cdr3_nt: TGTGCCAGCTCACCATCCGGGACAGGGGGCTACAATGAGCAGTTCTTC
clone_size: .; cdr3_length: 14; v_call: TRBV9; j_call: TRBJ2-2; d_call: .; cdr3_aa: CASSVEKGTGELFF; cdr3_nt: TGTGCCAGCAGCGTAGAGAAAGGCACCGGGGAGCTGTTTTTT
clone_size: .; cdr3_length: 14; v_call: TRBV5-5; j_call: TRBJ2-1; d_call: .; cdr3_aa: CASSLEGGGVEQFF; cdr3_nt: TGTGCCAGCAGCCTGGAAGGGGGTGGCGTTGAGCAGTTCTTC
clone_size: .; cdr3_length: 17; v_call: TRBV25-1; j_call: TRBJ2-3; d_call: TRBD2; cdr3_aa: CASSDSSGGEGTDTQYF; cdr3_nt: TGTGCCAGCAGTGATTCCAGCGGGGGGGAAGGCACAGATACGCAGTATTTT
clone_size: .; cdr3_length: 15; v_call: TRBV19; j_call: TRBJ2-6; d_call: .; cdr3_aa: CASSAWTSGANVLTF; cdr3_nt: TGTGCCAGTAGTGCCTGGACCTCTGGGGCCAACGTCCTGACTTTC
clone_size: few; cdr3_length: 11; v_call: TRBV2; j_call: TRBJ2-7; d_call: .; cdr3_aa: CASTYSGEQYF; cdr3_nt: TGTGCCAGCACTTATAGCGGCGAGCAGTACTTC
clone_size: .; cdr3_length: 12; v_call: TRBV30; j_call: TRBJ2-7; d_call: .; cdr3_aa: CAWSRTSGEQYF; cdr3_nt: TGTGCCTGGAGCAGGACTTCGGGTGAGCAGTACTTC
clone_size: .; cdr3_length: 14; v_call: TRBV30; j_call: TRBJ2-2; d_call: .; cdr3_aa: CAWKARAVSGELFF; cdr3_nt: TGTGCCTGGAAGGCCAGGGCTGTTAGCGGGGAGCTGTTTTTT
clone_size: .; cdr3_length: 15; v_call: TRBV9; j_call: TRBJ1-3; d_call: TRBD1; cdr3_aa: CASSPSTGGGNTIYF; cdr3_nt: TGTGCCAGCAGCCCGTCAACAGGGGGCGGAAACACCATATATTTT
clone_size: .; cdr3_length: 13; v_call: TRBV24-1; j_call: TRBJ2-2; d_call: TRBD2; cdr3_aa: CAVQREVTGELFF; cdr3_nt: TGTGCCGTACAGCGGGAGGTCACCGGGGAGCTGTTTTTT
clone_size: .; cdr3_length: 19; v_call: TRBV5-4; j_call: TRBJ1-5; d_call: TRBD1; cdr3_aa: CASSLPIPFMRGLTQPQHF; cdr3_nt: TGTGCCAGCAGTCTTCCTATCCCCTTTATGAGGGGGCTCACGCAGCCCCAGCATTTT
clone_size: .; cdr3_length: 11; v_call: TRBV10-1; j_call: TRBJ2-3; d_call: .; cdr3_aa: CASGPGQAQYF; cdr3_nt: TGCGCCAGCGGTCCGGGACAAGCGCAGTATTTT
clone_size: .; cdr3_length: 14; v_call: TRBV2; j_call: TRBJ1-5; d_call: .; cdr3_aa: CASRDQRINQPQHF; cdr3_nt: TGTGCCAGCAGGGATCAGAGAATCAATCAGCCCCAGCATTTT
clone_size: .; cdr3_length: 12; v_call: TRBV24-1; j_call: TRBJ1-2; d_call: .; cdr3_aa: CATEREGYGYTF; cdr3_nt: TGTGCCACCGAGAGGGAGGGCTATGGCTACACCTTC
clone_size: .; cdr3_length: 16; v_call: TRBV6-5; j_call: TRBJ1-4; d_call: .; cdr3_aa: CASSYTQQGGGEKLFF; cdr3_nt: TGTGCCAGCAGTTACACCCAACAGGGAGGGGGTGAAAAACTGTTTTTT
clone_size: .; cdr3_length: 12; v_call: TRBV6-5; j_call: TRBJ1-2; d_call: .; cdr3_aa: CASSSDTYGYTF; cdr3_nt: TGTGCCAGCAGTTCGGACACGTATGGCTACACCTTC
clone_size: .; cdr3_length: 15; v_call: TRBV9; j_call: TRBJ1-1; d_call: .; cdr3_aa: CASRPGASMNTEAFF; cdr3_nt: TGTGCCAGCAGACCCGGGGCTTCGATGAACACTGAAGCTTTCTTT
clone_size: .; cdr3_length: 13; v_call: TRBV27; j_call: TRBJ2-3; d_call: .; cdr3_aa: CASSQLQPDTQYF; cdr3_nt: TGTGCCAGCAGTCAACTCCAACCAGATACGCAGTATTTT
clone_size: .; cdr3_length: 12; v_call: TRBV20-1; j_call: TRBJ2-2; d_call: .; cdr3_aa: CSASMGAGELFF; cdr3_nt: TGCAGTGCTAGTATGGGAGCCGGGGAGCTGTTTTTT
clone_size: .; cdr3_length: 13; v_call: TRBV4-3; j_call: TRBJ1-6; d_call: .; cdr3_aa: CASSQDEGSPLHF; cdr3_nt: TGCGCCAGCAGCCAAGACGAGGGTTCACCCCTCCACTTT
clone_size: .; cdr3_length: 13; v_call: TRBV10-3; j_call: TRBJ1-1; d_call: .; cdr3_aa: CAISESDSTRAFF; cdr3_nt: TGTGCCATCAGTGAGTCGGATTCTACAAGAGCTTTCTTT
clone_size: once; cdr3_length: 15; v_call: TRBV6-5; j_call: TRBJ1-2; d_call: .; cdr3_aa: CASRSEGASNYGYTF; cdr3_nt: TGTGCCAGCAGGTCGGAAGGGGCATCCAACTATGGCTACACCTTC
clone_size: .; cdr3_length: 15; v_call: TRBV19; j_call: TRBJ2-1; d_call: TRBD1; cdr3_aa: CASSLGGQGYNEQFF; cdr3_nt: TGTGCCAGTAGTCTAGGGGGACAGGGGTACAATGAGCAGTTCTTC
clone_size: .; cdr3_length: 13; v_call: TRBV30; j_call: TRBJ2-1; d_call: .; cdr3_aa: CAWNHGRTNEQFF; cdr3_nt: TGTGCCTGGAACCACGGACGGACGAATGAGCAGTTCTTC
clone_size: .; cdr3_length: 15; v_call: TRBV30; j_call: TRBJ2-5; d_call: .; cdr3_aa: CAFRAVDIRRRTQYF; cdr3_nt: TGTGCGTTCCGGGCTGTAGATATCCGGCGGCGGACCCAGTACTTC
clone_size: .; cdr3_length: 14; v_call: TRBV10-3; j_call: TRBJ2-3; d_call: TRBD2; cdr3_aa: CAITGTSGTDTQYF; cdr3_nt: TGTGCCATCACCGGAACTAGCGGCACAGATACGCAGTATTTT
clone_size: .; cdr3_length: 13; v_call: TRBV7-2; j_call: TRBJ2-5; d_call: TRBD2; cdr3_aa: CASAVAGDETQYF; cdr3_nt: TGTGCCAGTGCAGTGGCGGGGGATGAGACCCAGTACTTC
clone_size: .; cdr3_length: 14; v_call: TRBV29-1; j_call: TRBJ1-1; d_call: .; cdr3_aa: CSVGFLPMNTEAFF; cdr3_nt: TGCAGCGTAGGATTTCTACCCATGAACACTGAAGCTTTCTTT
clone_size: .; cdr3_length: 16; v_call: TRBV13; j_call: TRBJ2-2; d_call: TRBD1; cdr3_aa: CASSLIGQGQSGELFF; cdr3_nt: TGTGCCAGCAGCTTAATAGGACAGGGTCAATCCGGGGAGCTGTTTTTT
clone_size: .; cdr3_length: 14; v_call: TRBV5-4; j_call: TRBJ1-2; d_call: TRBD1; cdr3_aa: CASTGQGAVYGYTF; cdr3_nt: TGTGCCAGCACCGGACAGGGGGCGGTCTATGGCTACACCTTC
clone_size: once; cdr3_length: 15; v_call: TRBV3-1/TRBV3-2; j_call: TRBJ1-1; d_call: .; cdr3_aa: CASSQGLSVGVVAFF; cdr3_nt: TGTGCCAGCAGCCAAGGTCTTAGTGTAGGGGTCGTAGCTTTCTTT
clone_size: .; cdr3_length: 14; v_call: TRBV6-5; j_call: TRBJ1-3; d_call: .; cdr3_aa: CASSYARSGNTIYF; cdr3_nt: TGTGCCAGCAGTTACGCCCGATCTGGAAACACCATATATTTT
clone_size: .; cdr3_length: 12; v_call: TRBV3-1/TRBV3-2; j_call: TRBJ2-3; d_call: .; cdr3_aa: CASSQDQGTQYF; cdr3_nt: TGTGCCAGCAGCCAAGATCAGGGTACGCAGTATTTT
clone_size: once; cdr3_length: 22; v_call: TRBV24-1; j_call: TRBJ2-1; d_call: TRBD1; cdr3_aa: CATSDFRVNGQGMIGSYNEQFF; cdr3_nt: TGTGCCACCAGTGATTTTCGGGTGAACGGACAGGGAATGATCGGCTCCTACAATGAGCAGTTCTTC
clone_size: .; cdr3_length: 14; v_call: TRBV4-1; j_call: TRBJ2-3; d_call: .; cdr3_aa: CASSLLGGTDTQYF; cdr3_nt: TGCGCCAGCAGCCTCTTAGGCGGCACAGATACGCAGTATTTT
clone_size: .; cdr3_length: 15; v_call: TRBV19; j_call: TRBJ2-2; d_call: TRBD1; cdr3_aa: CASVLGQGSNGELFF; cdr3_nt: TGTGCCAGCGTCCTCGGACAGGGGTCAAACGGGGAGCTGTTTTTT
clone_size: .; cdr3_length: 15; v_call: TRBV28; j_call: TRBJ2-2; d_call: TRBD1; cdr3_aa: CASSHGTGNTGELFF; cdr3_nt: TGTGCCAGCAGTCACGGGACAGGGAACACCGGGGAGCTGTTTTTT